This T cell receptor (beta chain) was obtained from a study of T cell responses to AZD1222 COVID-19 vaccine. Study conclusions and caveats: Researchers report vaccine-associated CD4 TCRs spanning spike, with dominance at 160-218 and 743-854. Reportedly, nearly half of unique spike TCRs recognized epitopes outside B.1.351/B.1.1.7 mutations. The study identified only five or six AZD1222 recipients as seropositive at baseline.

With regard to this clone: Its antigen is not known.

Some clones are missing from TCRdb's copy, which holds only in-frame ones; the method was immunoSEQ multiplex PCR. Here the sample spans under 200,000 clones, more than 75% being singletons. CDR1 is KGHSH and CDR2 is LQKENI in the germline V gene. This CDR3 comprises 14 residues. V was trimmed by 5 bases and J by 4 bases, leaving 14 bases between them. Source: peripheral blood, taken 28 days after the second AZD1222 dose. This TCR derives from an adult who received the AZD1222 COVID-19 vaccine. V gene TRBV18 combines with J gene TRBJ2-5, with D possibly matching TRBD2 (5 bases). CDR3 sequence reads: CASSTAGSRETQYF. In DNA, the CDR3 is TGTGCCAGCTCAACGGCGGGTAGTCGAGAGACCCAGTACTTC. Full variable domain (rest looked up from reference TRBV18 and TRBJ2-5): NAGVMQNPRHLVRRRGQEARLRCSPMKGHSHVYWYRQLPEEGLKFMVYLQKENIIDESGMPKERFSAEFPKEGPSILRIQQVVRGDSAAYFCASSTAGSRETQYFGPGTRLLVL.